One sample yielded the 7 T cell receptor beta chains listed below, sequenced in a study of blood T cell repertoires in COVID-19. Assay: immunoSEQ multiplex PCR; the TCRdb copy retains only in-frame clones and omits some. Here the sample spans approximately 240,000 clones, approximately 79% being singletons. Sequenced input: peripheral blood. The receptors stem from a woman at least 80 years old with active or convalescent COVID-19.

CDR3 coding DNA: TGTGCCAGCAGCCCAGGATCCGGACAGGGCAATGAGCAGTTCTTC. It codes for CASSPGSGQGNEQFF. V usage is TRBV5-4 and J usage is TRBJ2-1; 8 nucleotides line up with TRBD1. Per the germline V gene, CDR1 is SGHNT and CDR2 is YYREEE (reference sequence). This CDR3 region has 15 residues. V was pared by 4 bases and J by 6 bases, with 9 bases of the junction left unmatched.

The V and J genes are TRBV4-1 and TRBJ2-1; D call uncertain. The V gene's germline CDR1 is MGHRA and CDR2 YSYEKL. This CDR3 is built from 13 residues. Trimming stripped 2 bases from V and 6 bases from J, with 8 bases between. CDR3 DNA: TGCGCCAGCAGCCAACCCCTTCCCAATGAGCAGTTCTTC. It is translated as CASSQPLPNEQFF.

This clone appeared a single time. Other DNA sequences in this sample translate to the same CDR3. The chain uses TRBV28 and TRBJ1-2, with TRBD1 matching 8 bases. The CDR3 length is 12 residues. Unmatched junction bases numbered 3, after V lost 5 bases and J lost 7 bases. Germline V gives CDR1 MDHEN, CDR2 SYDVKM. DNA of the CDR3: TGTGCCAGCAGTCTTACAGGGGGTGGCTACACCTTC. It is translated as CASSLTGGGYTF.

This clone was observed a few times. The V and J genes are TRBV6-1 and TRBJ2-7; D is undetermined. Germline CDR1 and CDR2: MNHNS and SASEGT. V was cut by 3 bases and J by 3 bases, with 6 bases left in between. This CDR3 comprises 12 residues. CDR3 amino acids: CASSDHSYEQYF. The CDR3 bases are TGTGCCAGCAGTGATCACAGCTACGAGCAGTACTTC.

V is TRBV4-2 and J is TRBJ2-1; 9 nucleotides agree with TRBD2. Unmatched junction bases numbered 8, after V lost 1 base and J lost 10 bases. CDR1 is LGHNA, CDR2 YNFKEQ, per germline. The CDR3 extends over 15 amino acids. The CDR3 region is CASSQAGTSKTEQFF. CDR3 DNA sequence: TGTGCCAGCAGCCAAGCGGGGACTAGCAAGACCGAGCAGTTCTTC.

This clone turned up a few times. The CDR3 nucleotides read TGTGCCAGCAGCCCAACTAGCGGGGGGAGAAATACGCAGTATTTT. It specifies CASSPTSGGRNTQYF. The chain joins TRBV3-1 (or the pseudogene TRBV3-2) to TRBJ2-3, with 12 bases lining up with TRBD2. Germline CDR1 reads LGHDT; CDR2 reads YNNKEL (reference sequence). The CDR3 totals 15 residues. The junction had 6 bases not matched to a gene; V was cut back by 4 bases and J by 7 bases.

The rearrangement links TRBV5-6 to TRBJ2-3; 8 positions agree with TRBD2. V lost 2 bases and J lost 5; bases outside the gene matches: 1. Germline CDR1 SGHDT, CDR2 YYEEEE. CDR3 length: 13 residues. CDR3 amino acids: CASSFTSGDTQYF. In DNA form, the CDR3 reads TGTGCCAGCAGCTTTACTAGCGGAGATACGCAGTATTTT.